The 7 T cell receptor beta chains below were found in one sample sequenced in a study of human T cells and chemical hapten exposure. Regarding time point: pre-sensitization, week 0. Noted treatment: therapeutic diphenylcyclopropenone sensitization with weekly scalp DPC. TCRdb reanalysed the RACE reads using MiXCR and keeps one entry per CDR3 protein. Of some 110,000 distinct CDR3 sequences listed, 12% are singletons. The source material was whole blood, sampled in connection with sensitization to the hapten diphenylcyclopropenone (DPC). The receptors originated from a woman aged 45-65 years with alopecia areata. Some clones in this sample may be carry-over from other donors' samples.

This clonotype has only a few counts. This sequence joins TRBV27 and TRBJ1-2, with D possibly matching TRBD1 (5 bases). CDR3 size: 12 residues. Germline V gene data show CDR1 as MNHEY and CDR2 as SMNVEV (reference sequence). V was clipped by 5 bases and J by 3 bases, with 7 bases between them. CDR3 sequence: CASSDRYYGYTF. The CDR3 DNA reads TGTGCCAGCAGTGACAGATACTATGGCTACACCTTC.

The chain links TRBV11-2 to TRBJ2-3; TRBD2 aligns across 9 bases. In germline, CDR1 is SGHAT, CDR2 FQNNGV. This CDR3 has 14 amino acids. Trimming took 5 bases from V and 6 from J; bases not matched to a gene: 6. CDR3 amino acids: CASSQTSGWDTQYF. Here the CDR3 DNA reads TGTGCCAGCAGCCAAACTAGCGGGTGGGATACGCAGTATTTT.

This clonotype was picked up a small number of times. The chain couples TRBV2 to TRBJ2-1, with 10 bases lining up with TRBD2. V gave up 6 bases and J gave up 4 bases; unmatched junction bases: 15. There are 18 residues in the CDR3. Germline-derived CDR1 and CDR2 are SNHLY and FYNNEI. CDR3 sequence: CASRLLAGRRGHYNEQFF. The CDR3 nucleotides read TGTGCCAGCAGGTTACTAGCGGGAAGGAGGGGACATTACAATGAGCAGTTCTTC.

A few counts support this clonotype. The chain uses TRBV12-3 or TRBV12-4 and TRBJ2-1; D not certain. This CDR3 is built from 13 residues. V was clipped by 3 bases and J by 5 bases, with 8 bases between them. This CDR3 reads CASSFLRDNEQFF. The CDR3 DNA sequence: TGTGCCAGCAGTTTTCTACGGGACAATGAGCAGTTCTTC.

The chain recombines TRBV6-2 or TRBV6-3 with TRBJ1-5; D unclear. V was cut by 4 bases and J by 0 bases, with 4 bases left in between. Germline V gene sequence: CDR1 MNHEY, CDR2 SVGEGT. The CDR3 has 13 residues. CDR3 nucleotides: TGTGCCAGCAGTTCCCTTAGCAATCAGCCCCAGCATTTT. It translates to CASSSLSNQPQHF.

This clonotype was picked up many times. The chain links TRBV19 to TRBJ1-5, with a weak D call TRBD1 (5 bases). The CDR3 runs 14 residues. Germline-derived CDR1 and CDR2 are LNHDA and SQIVND (reference sequence). V lost 3 bases and J lost 6, with 12 bases in between. DNA for the CDR3: TGTGCCAGTAGTATTTTCGGGACGGGTCAGCCCCAGCATTTT. This encodes CASSIFGTGQPQHF.

This CDR3 is CASSQSYGANTEAFF. The CDR3 nucleotides are TGTGCCAGCAGCCAATCCTATGGCGCGAACACTGAAGCTTTCTTT. The rearrangement uses TRBV3-1 and TRBJ1-1; D gene uncertain. The germline gives CDR1 LGHDT, CDR2 YNNKEL (reference sequence). V lost 2 bases, J lost 1 base, and 11 bases lay in between. This CDR3 has 15 residues. Full variable domain (rest looked up from reference TRBV3-1 and TRBJ1-1): DTAVSQTPKYLVTQMGNDKSIKCEQNLGHDTMYWYKQDSKKFLKIMFSYNNKELIINETVPNRFSPKSPDKAHLNLHINSLELGDSAVYFCASSQSYGANTEAFFGQGTRLTVV.